Included here is one TCR beta chain sequence, with context. Its cognate antigen has yet to be identified. Nothing much larger sits one base from this clone, and base qualities are not available. Using the deep immunoSEQ assay, multiplex PCR amplified TCR CDR3 regions from genomic DNA. Extracted genomic DNA from each cell subset was spread evenly across all wells of several immunoSEQ 96-well plates, with each plate serving as a replicate. For sorted subsets, around 200 ng genomic DNA, equal to about 30,000 T cell genomes, was loaded into each replicate PCR. The purified libraries were quantified using a Qubit 3.0 fluorometer, sized with a Bioanalyzer 2100, and then quantified again using the KAPA Library Quantification kit. Every immunoSEQ 96-well plate was sequenced on a separate single-read 150-cycle Illumina NextSeq 550 flow cell. Under the source paper's analysis protocol: Because the immunoSEQ output included only junctional sequences and no quality scores, the filtering could not be the same as the filtering used for full-length reads. Sequences were annotated with PyIR, a Python wrapper for IgBLAST v1.9, using IMGT germline references to assign V/J genes and CDR3. Reads were removed for weak V/J assignments (E-value above 1e-6), missing CDR3, stop codons, out-of-frame junctions, or ambiguous translated residues. V3J clonotypes were defined as sequences sharing an identical inferred V gene, J gene, and CDR3 amino acid sequence. The percentage overlap between two repertoires was calculated by dividing the number of shared unique clonotypes by the size of the smaller repertoire. Richness of each repertoire was evaluated using RTK rarefaction, the Chao1 estimator, and Recon v2.1 estimates of unobserved clonotypes. For all TCRbeta clonotypes obtained by the gDNA method from four donors, generation probabilities were computed with OLGA. In TCRdb, the immuneACCESS table is reduced to in-frame sequences with V and J assigned. These tables do not hold every clone; where another copy was compared, an unresolved V gene accounts for under half, and the others remain unexplained. Clone size and the V and J calls come from that table; the DNA yielded D and trimming. The table for this sample lists 2 million or so clones; roughly 94% of them were counted only once. The top ten clonotypes cover around 0.13% of the sample.

The data stem from a study of shared clonotypes between healthy human individuals (dated by TCRdb to the early 2020s). About the full investigation: Two women and three men aged 18 to 49 years were included in the cohort. Leukapheresis yielded between about 0.94 and 8.9 billion PBMCs per donor. Libraries were prepared and TCR repertoires were sequenced by different laboratories using diverse techniques, in order to increase sequencing depth and limit assay-specific biases. The study deeply sequenced blood TCR repertoires of about five healthy adults to estimate repertoire size and the extent of clonotype sharing between individuals. Per donor, three plates each were used for CD4 naive and CD4 memory, two for CD8 naive, and one for CD8 memory. Findings and caveats that apply to the study as a whole: Pairwise subsampling indicated that sequencing depth was expected to affect the degree of clonotype sharing among donors. The genetic and exposure-history diversity represented was limited by the small number of donors. Rarefaction of sorted-subset datasets indicated incomplete sequencing despite the large sequencing depth. Sampling was limited to blood, and TCR repertoires in tissue likely differ from TCR repertoires in blood. Compared with non-shared clonotypes, the clonotypes found in all four sorted-subset donors had higher generation probabilities. Naive subsets generally had larger estimated clonotype richness than memory subsets did. Across four donors, approximately 5% of naive CD4, 3% to 3.5% of naive CD8, 2% to 2.5% of memory CD4, and approximately 0.4% of memory CD8 clonotypes were shared.

The cysteine opens and the phenylalanine closes a CDR3 of 14 amino acids. The retained sequence is limited to the CDR3, 42 bases, with the frame set at the first base. From the germline V gene, CDR1 is SGHRS and CDR2 is YFSETQ. V was cut back by 4 bases and J by 5 bases, leaving a gap of 15 bases between them. Donors were healthy HIV-negative adults with no recently reported acute infections or vaccinations. Every donor was a Caucasian adult residing in Nashville, Tennessee, USA. CD4+ T cells were enriched by magnetic negative selection; naive cells were then positively selected on CD45RA, and the negative fraction formed the memory subset. Blood was collected by leukapheresis, and PBMCs were isolated by Ficoll-Histopaque density gradient centrifugation and then cryopreserved in liquid nitrogen vapor phase. Analytical flow cytometry was used to check the purity and quantity of every magnetically sorted T cell population. Genomic DNA was isolated from each sorted fraction and quantified by UV absorbance on a Nanodrop 2000c.

The sample consisted of naive CD4+ T cells sorted from blood. Explained via the paper, the cell subset or site label denotes: CD45RA+ positively selected. This clonotype was obtained from a man aged 18 to 30 in good health. The chain uses TRBV5-1 and TRBJ2-5, with the D gene call left open. The nucleotide sequence reads as follows: TGCGCCAGCAGCAAAGACGGGTTAAGGGAGACCCAGTACTTC. This encodes CASSKDGLRETQYF.